This is a list of T cell receptor beta chains from one sample in a study of cytomegalovirus exposure and HLA in healthy donors. Profiled with immunoSEQ multiplex PCR; TCRdb holds only in-frame clones, not every one. The data contain 100,000 to 150,000 clones, roughly a tenth of them seen just once; the ten biggest clones take up just over 4.5%. Material: PBMCs. These receptors originate from a woman between 18 and 29 years old in good health and CMV-seropositive. The CDR3 runs from the conserved cysteine through the conserved F or W. The D gene is left open where the match is weak. Clone size is stated in some rows and not others, as once, few, many or a class when expanded.

v_gene,d_gene,abundance,j_gene,CDR3nt,CDR3aa
TRBV2,NA,few,TRBJ2-1,TGTGCCAGCAGTTACACCTCAACCGAGCAGTTCTTC,CASSYTSTEQFF
TRBV28,TRBD1,NA,TRBJ1-2,TGTGCCAGCACCCGACAGGGAGCAGACGGCTACACCTTC,CASTRQGADGYTF
TRBV29-1,NA,few,TRBJ1-1,TGCAGCGTTTCGTCACTAGCTGAAGCTTTCTTT,CSVSSLAEAFF
TRBV10-3,TRBD1,few,TRBJ1-2,TGTGCCATCAGTGTAATGGGACAGAACCATGGCTACACCTTC,CAISVMGQNHGYTF
TRBV7-2,TRBD2,NA,TRBJ2-7,TGTGCCAGCAGCTTATTTGCGGGAGAATCGAGTGAGCAGTACTTC,CASSLFAGESSEQYF
TRBV4-2,NA,NA,TRBJ1-1,TGTGCCAGCAGCCAATATTTACGGGAGAACACTGAAGCTTTCTTT,CASSQYLRENTEAFF
TRBV6-6,NA,NA,TRBJ2-1,TGTGCCAGCGTCGGGGAGGCCTACAATGAGCAGTTCTTC,CASVGEAYNEQFF
TRBV27,TRBD2,NA,TRBJ2-7,TGTGCCAGCAGTTCGCGGACTAGCGGATCCTACGAGCAGTACTTC,CASSSRTSGSYEQYF
TRBV7-9,TRBD2,NA,TRBJ2-7,TGTGCCAGCAGCTTCGAACTAGCGGGCTCCTACGAGCAGTACTTC,CASSFELAGSYEQYF
TRBV4-1,NA,few,TRBJ2-7,TGCGCCAGCAGCCAAGAGGCGGAGTTCTCCTACGAGCAGTACTTC,CASSQEAEFSYEQYF
TRBV14,NA,NA,TRBJ2-4,TGTGCCAGCAGCCCCGGGGGGCTGTCCATAGCCAAAAACATTCAGTACTTC,CASSPGGLSIAKNIQYF
TRBV4-1,NA,NA,TRBJ2-5,TGCGCCAGCAGCCAAGCAGTCGGGATAGAGACCCAGTACTTC,CASSQAVGIETQYF
TRBV5-4,TRBD1,few,TRBJ1-2,TGTGCCAGCAGCTCTCCGGAGGGGGCCTTCTATGGCTACACCTTC,CASSSPEGAFYGYTF
TRBV19,NA,NA,TRBJ1-4,TGTGCCAGTAGTATAGATCCGGGAAAGGGCAATGAAAAACTGTTTTTT,CASSIDPGKGNEKLFF
TRBV7-8,NA,few,TRBJ2-7,TGTGCCAGCAGCCCACAGAGTTTCTCCTACGAGCAGTACTTC,CASSPQSFSYEQYF
TRBV7-2,NA,few,TRBJ1-1,TGTGCCAGCAGCCTCTCAGGGATATCAGCTTTCTTT,CASSLSGISAFF
TRBV28,NA,few,TRBJ2-7,TGTGCCAGCGGTCTTAGCGGATTCTACGAGCAGTACTTC,CASGLSGFYEQYF
TRBV30,NA,NA,TRBJ2-5,TGTGCCTGGAGTGTATGGCAGGGGGAGACCCAGTACTTC,CAWSVWQGETQYF
TRBV6-1,NA,few,TRBJ2-7,TGTGCCAGCAGTGAGCGACAGTGGTACGAGCAGTACTTC,CASSERQWYEQYF
TRBV5-6,NA,NA,TRBJ1-4,TGTGCCGTCTCCCAGGGCTACCTAAATGAAAAACTGTTTTTT,CAVSQGYLNEKLFF
TRBV5-1,NA,NA,TRBJ2-7,TGCGCCAGCAGCCCCGTGGGGCACCGGAACTACGAGCAGTACTTC,CASSPVGHRNYEQYF
TRBV5-5,NA,few,TRBJ1-2,TGTGCCAGCAGCCTGGACAGTTTGATATATGGCTACACCTTC,CASSLDSLIYGYTF
TRBV30,NA,NA,TRBJ2-1,TGTGCCTGCGCCGCAATAGCGGAGGAGCAGTTCTTC,CACAAIAEEQFF
TRBV11-3,NA,NA,TRBJ2-1,TGTGCCAGCAGCCCCCGACAGGGAGCGGGCAATGAGCAGTTCTTC,CASSPRQGAGNEQFF
TRBV5-4,TRBD1,NA,TRBJ1-5,TGTGCCAGCAGCTTAGAAGGGGGCTTTCAGCCCCAGCATTTT,CASSLEGGFQPQHF
TRBV6-1,NA,NA,TRBJ1-5,TGTGCCAGCACCCCCGGGGGAAAAAGCAATCAGCCCCAGCATTTT,CASTPGGKSNQPQHF
TRBV7-8,TRBD2,NA,TRBJ2-2,TGTGCCAGCAGCTCCCTAAGCGGGATAGGCACCGGGGAGCTGTTTTTT,CASSSLSGIGTGELFF
TRBV9,TRBD2,few,TRBJ2-1,TGTGCCAGCAGCGTGGCTAGCGGGAGTACGGTCTACAATGAGCAGTTCTTC,CASSVASGSTVYNEQFF
TRBV27,TRBD1,few,TRBJ1-2,TGTGCCAGCAGTTTATCGCGGGACAGGGTTGGCTACACCTTC,CASSLSRDRVGYTF
TRBV7-6,TRBD2,NA,TRBJ2-2,TGTGCCAGCAGCTTACTAGCGGGAGGGCACACCGGGGAGCTGTTTTTT,CASSLLAGGHTGELFF
TRBV27,TRBD2,NA,TRBJ2-1,TGTGCCAGCAGTTCAAGACTAGCAAGGGTAAATGAGCAGTTCTTC,CASSSRLARVNEQFF
TRBV25-1,NA,few,TRBJ1-4,TGTGCCAGCAGTGAAAGCGCAACTAATGAAAAACTGTTTTTT,CASSESATNEKLFF
TRBV4-1,NA,few,TRBJ2-7,TGCGCCAGCAGCCAAGATCGAGCCTGGGAGCAGTACTTC,CASSQDRAWEQYF
TRBV10-3,TRBD1,NA,TRBJ2-7,TGTGCCATCAGTGAGGGGGACAGGGTATCCTACGAGCAGTACTTC,CAISEGDRVSYEQYF
TRBV2,NA,few,TRBJ2-5,TGTGCCAGCAGTATAGAAGAGACCCAGTACTTC,CASSIEETQYF
TRBV5-1,TRBD2,few,TRBJ2-3,TGCGCCAGCAGTTTAAGGCCGGGACTAGCTATAGATACGCAGTATTTT,CASSLRPGLAIDTQYF
TRBV5-1,TRBD1,NA,TRBJ2-7,TGCGCCAGCAGCAGGGACAGGACCGAGCAGTACTTC,CASSRDRTEQYF
TRBV14,NA,few,TRBJ2-7,TGTGCCAGCAGCCCCAACGACCGGACTCCACCATTTAAGCAGTACTTC,CASSPNDRTPPFKQYF
TRBV10-3,TRBD2,few,TRBJ2-3,TGTGCCATCAGCTCTTGGGAGGGAGGGACCGGAGATACGCAGTATTTT,CAISSWEGGTGDTQYF
TRBV27,TRBD2,NA,TRBJ2-5,TGTGCCAGCAGTTTCTCCGCCGGGACTACAGAGACCCAGTACTTC,CASSFSAGTTETQYF
TRBV10-3,TRBD1,few,TRBJ2-7,TGTGCCATCAGTTTGGACAGGTCCTTATCCTACGAGCAGTACTTC,CAISLDRSLSYEQYF
TRBV30,NA,NA,TRBJ1-6,TGTGCCTGGAGTGTAGGGAAAACAGGGAGCTCCTATAATTCACCCCTCCACTTT,CAWSVGKTGSSYNSPLHF
TRBV27,NA,few,TRBJ1-2,TGTGCCAGCAGCGGGACTCCTGAGGGAGGCTACACCTTC,CASSGTPEGGYTF
TRBV30,NA,NA,TRBJ2-7,TGTGCCTGGAGTGTAAGCTGGTACGAGCAGTACTTC,CAWSVSWYEQYF